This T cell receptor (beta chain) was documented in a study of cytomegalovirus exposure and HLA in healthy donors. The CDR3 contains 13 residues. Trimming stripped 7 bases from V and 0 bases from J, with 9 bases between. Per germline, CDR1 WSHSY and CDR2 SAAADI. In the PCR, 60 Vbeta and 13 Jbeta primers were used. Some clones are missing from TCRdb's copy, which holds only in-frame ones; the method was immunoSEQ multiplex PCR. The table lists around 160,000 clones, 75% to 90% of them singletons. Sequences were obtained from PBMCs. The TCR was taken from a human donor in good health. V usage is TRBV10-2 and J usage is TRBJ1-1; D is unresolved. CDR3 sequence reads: CASIPRVNTEAFF. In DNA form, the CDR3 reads TGCGCCAGCATCCCGCGGGTGAACACTGAAGCTTTCTTT.